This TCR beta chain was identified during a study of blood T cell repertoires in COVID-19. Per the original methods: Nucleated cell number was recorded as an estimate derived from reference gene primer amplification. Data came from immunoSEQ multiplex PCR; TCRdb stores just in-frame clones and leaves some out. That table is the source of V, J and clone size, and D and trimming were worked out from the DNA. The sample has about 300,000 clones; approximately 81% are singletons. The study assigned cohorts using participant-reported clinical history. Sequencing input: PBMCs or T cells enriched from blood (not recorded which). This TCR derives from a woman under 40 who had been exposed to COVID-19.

DNA of the CDR3: TGCAGTGCTAGTGATATCGGTGGGGGGGCCCACGAGCAGTACTTC. Protein: CSASDIGGGAHEQYF. The chain carries TRBV20-1 and TRBJ2-7; perhaps TRBD2 as D (7 bases). Trimming stripped 3 bases from V and 5 bases from J, with 20 bases between. Germline V CDR1 and CDR2: DFQATT, SNEGSKA (reference sequence). The CDR3 extends over 15 amino acids.